The clone carrying this T cell receptor (beta chain) was found a few times. Its antigen remains unidentified. Sample treatment: approximately nine-day PBMC culture with coronavirus spike peptide pools or control peptides (ViraFEST assay). First, ViraFEST expanded antigen-specific T cells with peptide pools, and next it sequenced the TCRs. The data were taken from a study of vaccination and CD4 T cells after COVID-19. Cultured CD4+ T cell DNA was sequenced using the Oncomine TCR Beta short-read assay. TCRdb ran MiXCR on the PCR reads and lists one entry per CDR3 protein. This table has about 13,000 distinct CDR3 sequences, 30% to 35% appearing once. General observations from the study: Convalescent patients showed a median 86.3% of reactive clones that were seen only post-vaccination.

The receptor was derived from a human donor who had recovered from COVID-19. The sequencing here drew on CD4+ T cells from blood, cultured in vitro, taken after SARS-CoV-2 vaccination.

CDR3 sequence (DNA): TGTGCCAGTAGTACCCTCGAGTATCCCTATGGCTACACCTTC. Translation: CASSTLEYPYGYTF. The genes are TRBV19 and TRBJ1-2; no firm D call. Germline-derived CDR1 and CDR2 are LNHDA and SQIVND (reference sequence). The CDR3 is made up of 14 amino acids. V gave up 4 bases and J gave up 4 bases, with 13 bases separating them.